The source of this T cell receptor (beta chain) is a study of blood T cells in healthy people across ages. Study-wide findings and caveats: Higher diversity and more naive CD4+ cells were features of long-lived donors, compared to aged donors.

Sample-barcoded 5' priming and a J-beta primer mix drove a second PCR of roughly 6 to 12 cycles. Each CDR3 protein is one row after TCRdb ran MiXCR on the 5' RACE reads. Here the sample spans 700,000 or so distinct CDR3 sequences, over 20% being singletons. Per the germline V gene, CDR1 is LNHDA and CDR2 is SQIVND (reference sequence). V was clipped by 3 bases and J by 6 bases, with 13 bases between them. CDR3 length: 14 amino acids. A note on this clonotype: No antigen is known for it.

Healthy Russian Caucasian donors spanned ages about 6 to 95 years. This chain connects TRBV19 to TRBJ2-3, with D hard to call. The TCR sequence derives from a man between 65 and 79 years old in good health. Sequenced sample: blood. CDR3 DNA sequence: TGTGCCAGTAGTATCCAAACTCAGGTTGATACGCAGTATTTT. Translated: CASSIQTQVDTQYF.